This is a list of T cell receptor beta chains from one sample in a study of blood T cell repertoires in COVID-19. Clones were read by immunoSEQ multiplex PCR, and TCRdb kept only the in-frame ones, dropping some. The table records roughly 190,000 clones, about four fifths of them present only once. The sequenced sample consisted of peripheral blood. The receptors come from a man in his fifties or sixties with active or convalescent COVID-19. The CDR3 runs from the conserved cysteine through the conserved F or W. D genes are given only for firm matches. The size of a clone is reported for some rows only, either as once, few or many, or as a class for expanded clones.

>TRBJ1-2|TRBV15|-|17|TRBD1
CATSSSMGQGFSYGYTF
TGTGCCACCAGCAGTTCTATGGGACAGGGTTTTTCCTATGGCTACACCTTC
>TRBJ1-1|TRBV5-1|-|15|TRBD1
CASSLIQGANTEAFF
TGCGCCAGCAGCTTGATCCAGGGGGCGAACACTGAAGCTTTCTTT
>TRBJ2-7|TRBV23-1|-|13|TRBD1
CAALKTGSYEQYF
TGCGCCGCCCTGAAGACAGGGTCCTACGAGCAGTACTTC
>TRBJ2-7|TRBV7-9|-|14|-
CASSYGQSSYEQYF
TGTGCCAGCAGCTATGGACAAAGCTCCTACGAGCAGTACTTC
>TRBJ1-1|TRBV9|few|16|TRBD1
CASSPPGQGMNTEAFF
TGTGCCAGCAGCCCCCCGGGACAGGGTATGAACACTGAAGCTTTCTTT
>TRBJ2-7|TRBV6-5|-|15|TRBD1
CASSSGTASSYEQYF
TGTGCCAGCAGTTCCGGGACAGCGTCCTCCTACGAGCAGTACTTC
>TRBJ2-5|TRBV4-2|-|14|-
CASSQERGGETQYF
TGTGCCAGCAGCCAAGAAAGGGGTGGAGAGACCCAGTACTTC
>TRBJ2-7|TRBV19|-|14|TRBD1
CASSINRGPYEQYF
TGTGCCAGTAGTATAAACAGGGGGCCCTACGAGCAGTACTTC
>TRBJ1-5|TRBV28|-|13|-
CASSFSLNQPQHF
TGTGCCAGCAGTTTCAGTTTGAATCAGCCCCAGCATTTT
>TRBJ2-1|TRBV29-1|-|15|TRBD2
CSVEPLAGDYNEQFF
TGCAGCGTTGAGCCGCTAGCGGGAGACTACAATGAGCAGTTCTTC
>TRBJ1-1|TRBV5-4|once|13|-
CASSLRGDTEAFF
TGTGCCAGCAGCTTGAGGGGTGACACTGAAGCTTTCTTT
>TRBJ1-4|TRBV30|-|19|TRBD1
CAWSSLRGTGIATNEKLFF
TGTGCCTGGAGTTCACTCCGAGGGACAGGGATAGCAACTAATGAAAAACTGTTTTTT
>TRBJ2-5|TRBV7-6|few|15|TRBD2
CASSISGGPQETQYF
TGTGCCAGCAGCATTAGCGGGGGGCCCCAAGAGACCCAGTACTTC
>TRBJ1-1|TRBV19|-|13|TRBD1
CASSSTGGTEAFF
TGTGCCAGTAGCTCCACAGGGGGGACTGAAGCTTTCTTT
>TRBJ1-2|TRBV15|-|14|-
CATSRGPDFYGYTF
TGTGCCACCAGCAGAGGGCCGGACTTCTATGGCTACACCTTC
>TRBJ2-1|TRBV7-7|-|13|-
CASSLGQGNEQFF
TGTGCTAGCAGCTTGGGCCAGGGTAATGAGCAGTTCTTC
>TRBJ2-7|TRBV2|-|18|-
CASTAGTWSQYHSYEQYF
TGTGCCAGCACTGCCGGGACATGGTCGCAATATCACTCCTACGAGCAGTACTTC
>TRBJ1-5|TRBV10-2|-|15|TRBD1
CASHKGRGGGQPQHF
TGCGCCAGCCATAAAGGGAGAGGGGGCGGTCAGCCCCAGCATTTT
>TRBJ1-4|TRBV2|-|15|-
CASRERRGTNEKLFF
TGTGCCAGCAGGGAGAGAAGAGGGACTAATGAAAAACTGTTTTTT
>TRBJ1-1|TRBV7-8|-|13|-
CASSLAGQTEAFF
TGTGCCAGCAGCTTGGCAGGGCAAACTGAAGCTTTCTTT